This T cell receptor beta chain comes out of a study of radiotherapy plus CTLA-4 blockade in lung cancer. Study results and caveats: Blood saw expansion of tumor-derived TCR clones after radiotherapy plus ipilimumab.

Focal radiation plus CTLA-4 blockade with ipilimumab was given to patients with chemo-refractory metastatic non-small-cell lung cancer. The CDR3 consists of 17 residues. Unmatched junction bases numbered 5, after V lost 0 bases and J lost 4 bases. Per germline, CDR1 MGHRA and CDR2 YSYEKL. Comments on this clone: Its target is not known.

The method was immunoSEQ multiplex PCR; TCRdb's version includes in-frame clones alone and lacks a portion of them. The table has 39,000 or so clones, around 79% seen once. The specimen was peripheral blood, collected from a patient treated with radiotherapy plus ipilimumab. This receptor was obtained from a human donor with non-small cell lung cancer who had stable disease on radiotherapy plus ipilimumab. V is TRBV4-1 and J is TRBJ1-6; TRBD1 matches 8 bases. The CDR3: CASSQEATGEYNSPLHF. The CDR3 nucleotides are TGCGCCAGCAGCCAAGAGGCGACAGGGGAATATAATTCACCCCTCCACTTT.